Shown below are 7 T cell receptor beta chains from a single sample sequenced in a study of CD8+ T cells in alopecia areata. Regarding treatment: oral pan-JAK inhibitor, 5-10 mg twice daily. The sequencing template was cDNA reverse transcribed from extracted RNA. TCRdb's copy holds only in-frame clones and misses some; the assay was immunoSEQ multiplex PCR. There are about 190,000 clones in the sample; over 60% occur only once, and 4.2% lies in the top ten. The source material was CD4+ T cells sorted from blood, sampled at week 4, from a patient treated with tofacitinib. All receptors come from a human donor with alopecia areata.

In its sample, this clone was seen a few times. The CDR3 coding sequence is TGTGCCAGCAGCCAAGATGTTCGTCGTTCGGCACCCCTCCACTTT. Its translation: CASSQDVRRSAPLHF. This chain joins TRBV14 and TRBJ1-6; D unclear. Germline CDR1 and CDR2: SGHDN and FVKESK. This CDR3 comprises 15 residues. Deletions cut 0 bases from V and 11 bases from J, with 14 bases between.

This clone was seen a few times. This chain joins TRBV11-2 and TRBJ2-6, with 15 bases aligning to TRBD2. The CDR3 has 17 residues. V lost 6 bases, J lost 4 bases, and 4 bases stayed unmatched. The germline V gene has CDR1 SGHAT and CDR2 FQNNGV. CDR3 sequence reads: CASRPGLAGGGANVLTF. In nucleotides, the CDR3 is TGTGCCAGCAGACCGGGACTAGCGGGGGGCGGGGCCAACGTCCTGACTTTC.

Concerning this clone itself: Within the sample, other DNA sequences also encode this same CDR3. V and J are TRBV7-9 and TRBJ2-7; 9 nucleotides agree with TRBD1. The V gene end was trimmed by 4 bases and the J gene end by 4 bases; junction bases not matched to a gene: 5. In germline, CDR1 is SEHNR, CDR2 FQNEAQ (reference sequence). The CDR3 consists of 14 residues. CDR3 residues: CASSSGTGTYEQYF. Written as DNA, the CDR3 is TGTGCCAGCAGCTCCGGGACAGGGACTTACGAGCAGTACTTC. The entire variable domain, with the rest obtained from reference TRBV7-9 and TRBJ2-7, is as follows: DTGVSQNPRHKITKRGQNVTFRCDPISEHNRLYWYRQTLGQGPEFLTYFQNEAQLEKSRLLSDRFSAERPKGSFSTLEIQRTEQGDSAMYLCASSSGTGTYEQYFGPGTRLTVT.

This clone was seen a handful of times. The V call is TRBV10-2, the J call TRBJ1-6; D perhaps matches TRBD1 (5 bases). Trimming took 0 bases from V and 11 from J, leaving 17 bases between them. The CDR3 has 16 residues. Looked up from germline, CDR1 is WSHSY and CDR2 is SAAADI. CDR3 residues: CASSESGDAVMAPLHF. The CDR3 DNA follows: TGCGCCAGCAGTGAGTCAGGGGATGCAGTGATGGCACCCCTCCACTTT.

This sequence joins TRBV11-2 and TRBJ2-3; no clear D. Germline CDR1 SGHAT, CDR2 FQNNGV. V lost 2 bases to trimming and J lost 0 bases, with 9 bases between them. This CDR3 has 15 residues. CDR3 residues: CASSLQDSSTDTQYF. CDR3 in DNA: TGTGCCAGCAGCTTACAGGATTCTAGCACAGATACGCAGTATTTT.

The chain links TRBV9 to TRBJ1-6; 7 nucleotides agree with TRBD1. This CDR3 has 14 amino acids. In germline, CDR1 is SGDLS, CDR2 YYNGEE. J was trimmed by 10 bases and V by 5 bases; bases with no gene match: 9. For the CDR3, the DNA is TGTGCCAGCAGTCTTAGGGGGCAAGGCTCACCCCTCCACTTT. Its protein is CASSLRGQGSPLHF.

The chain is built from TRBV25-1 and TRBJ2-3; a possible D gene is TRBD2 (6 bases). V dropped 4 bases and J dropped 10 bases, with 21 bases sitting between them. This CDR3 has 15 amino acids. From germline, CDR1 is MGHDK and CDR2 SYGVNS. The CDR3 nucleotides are TGTGCCAGCAGTGCGCGCTCGAATTGGGGGGAGGCGCAGTATTTT. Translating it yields CASSARSNWGEAQYF.